This T cell receptor (beta chain) was identified during a study of blood T cell repertoires in COVID-19. From germline, CDR1 is KGHDR and CDR2 SFDVKD. Trimming pared 9 bases from V and 8 bases from J, leaving 17 bases between. The CDR3 covers 13 residues. Generated by immunoSEQ multiplex PCR, the TCRdb table keeps only in-frame clones and is missing some. The table has about 210,000 clones, 88% seen once. The source of this sequence is a man between 18 and 35 years old with active or convalescent COVID-19. The V gene is TRBV24-1, the J gene TRBJ2-3; D may be TRBD2 (6 bases). Sequencing was performed on peripheral blood. For the CDR3, the DNA is TGTGCCACCGGTTCGGGAGTCGGGGGTACGCAGTATTTT. The encoded protein is CATGSGVGGTQYF.